These 2 T cell receptor beta chains were sequenced from one sample in a study of blood T cell repertoires in COVID-19. Repertoires were generated with immunoSEQ multiplex PCR, while TCRdb's copy carries only in-frame clones and drops some. Of tens of thousands of clones in the sample, 75% to 90% are singletons; the top ten hold 24%. Sequenced sample: peripheral blood. The source of these receptors is a man in his forties or fifties with active or convalescent COVID-19.

The chain is built from TRBV11-2 and TRBJ2-7, with 8 bases that match TRBD2. Looked up from germline, CDR1 is SGHAT and CDR2 is FQNNGV. The CDR3 spans 17 residues. V was clipped by 0 bases and J by 3 bases; unmatched bases: 10. CDR3 in amino acids: CASSLERGTSRVYEQYF. The CDR3 DNA reads as TGTGCCAGCAGCTTAGAAAGGGGGACTAGTCGCGTCTACGAGCAGTACTTC.

V gene TRBV5-1 combines with J gene TRBJ2-3; D is unresolved. CDR1 is SGHRS, CDR2 YFSETQ, per germline. Trimming stripped 7 bases from V and 2 bases from J, with 5 bases between. This CDR3 comprises 11 residues. This CDR3 is CASRDTDTQYF. The CDR3 DNA reads as TGCGCCAGCCGCGACACAGATACGCAGTATTTT.